The 17 T cell receptor beta chains listed next were all sequenced from one sample in a study of neurological immune-mediated disorders. This sample's time point: longitudinal time-point 2. Each CDR3 protein is one row after TCRdb ran MiXCR on the 5' RACE reads. The table records about 90,000 distinct CDR3 sequences, under 15% of them present only once. The sample comprised PBMCs. The receptor set was obtained from a female donor with HTLV-1-associated myelopathy (HAM/TSP).

This clonotype was observed many times. V usage is TRBV5-1 and J usage is TRBJ2-7; 8 positions agree with TRBD1. The germline CDR1 and CDR2 sequences are SGHRS and YFSETQ. The CDR3 runs to 14 residues. The trim removed 1 base at V and 6 bases at J, leaving 6 bases unmatched. The CDR3 coding sequence is TGCGCCAGCAGCTTGACAGGGGGTCCCATCGAGCAGTACTTC. It is translated as CASSLTGGPIEQYF.

In its sample, this clonotype was seen many times. This rearrangement joins TRBV28 to TRBJ2-1; perhaps TRBD2 as D (6 bases). V dropped 3 bases and J dropped 1 base, with 16 bases sitting between them. There are 17 residues in the CDR3. CDR1 and CDR2 (germline): MDHEN, SYDVKM. The CDR3 DNA is TGTGCCAGCAGTTTCCCCCCTGGGACTGTTTCCTACAATGAGCAGTTCTTC. Its translation: CASSFPPGTVSYNEQFF.

This clonotype was seen many times. This chain uses TRBV11-2 with TRBJ2-7; D possibly uses TRBD1 or TRBD2 (6 bases each). V was cut by 5 bases and J by 2 bases, with 13 bases left in between. The CDR3 is 14 amino acids. Germline CDR1 SGHAT, CDR2 FQNNGV. As DNA, the CDR3 is TGTGCCAGCAGCCACACAGGGAGGCCCTACGAGCAGTACTTC. This sequence encodes CASSHTGRPYEQYF.

This clonotype was detected many times. The chain joins TRBV5-1 to TRBJ2-5; tentative D call: TRBD2 (5 bases). Trimming left V 4 bases short and J 5 bases short, with 15 bases between. The CDR3 spans 14 residues. Germline V CDR1 and CDR2: SGHRS, YFSETQ. This CDR3 reads CASSPGASRETQYF. CDR3 nucleotide sequence: TGCGCCAGCAGCCCCGGTGCTAGCCGGGAGACCCAGTACTTC.

About this clonotype: An end of the junction differs from the germline gene, which may be a read error. V gene TRBV5-1 combines with J gene TRBJ1-3; D is undetermined. This CDR3 is 13 amino acids long. Germline V gene data show CDR1 as SGHRS and CDR2 as YFSETQ. The CDR3 protein is CASSLYSGDTIYF. CDR3 sequence (DNA): TGCGCCAGCAGTTTGTACTCTGGAGACACCATATATTTT.

This clonotype occurred many times. The chain uses TRBV5-6 and TRBJ1-2, with TRBD1 matching 9 bases. Germline lookup yields CDR1 SGHDT and CDR2 YYEEEE. This CDR3 has 15 residues. Unmatched junction bases numbered 8, after V lost 4 bases and J lost 4 bases. The CDR3 protein is CASSRMDRGPYGYTF. The CDR3 nucleotides read TGTGCCAGCAGCCGAATGGACAGGGGACCCTATGGCTACACCTTC. The full variable domain, its missing parts supplied by reference TRBV5-6 and TRBJ1-2, is DAGVTQSPTHLIKTRGQQVTLRCSPKSGHDTVSWYQQALGQGPQFIFQYYEEEERQRGNFPDRFSGHQFPNYSSELNVNALLLGDSALYLCASSRMDRGPYGYTFGSGTRLTVV.

The table lists this clonotype with many counts. The rearrangement joins TRBV6-5 to TRBJ1-2, with no clear D. This CDR3 contains 11 residues. CDR1 and CDR2 (germline): MNHEY, SVGAGI. Trimming removed 8 bases at V and 4 bases at J, with 8 bases between. The CDR3 loop is CASRGSYGYTF. The CDR3 bases are TGTGCCAGCCGGGGTTCCTATGGCTACACCTTC.

This clonotype was found many times. V gene TRBV5-1 combines with J gene TRBJ2-3; D may be TRBD2 (7 bases). Germline V gives CDR1 SGHRS, CDR2 YFSETQ. This CDR3 contains 14 residues. The V gene lost 3 bases and the J gene lost 5 bases, with 13 bases spanning the gap. CDR3 sequence (DNA): TGCGCCAGCAGCTCCGGGGGGCCCATAGATACGCAGTATTTT. The encoded protein is CASSSGGPIDTQYF.

Ten or more counts support this clonotype. It may be a read error: a sequence one base away is much more abundant. The chain uses TRBV5-1 and TRBJ2-2; D not certain. Trimming removed 7 bases at V and 0 bases at J, with 10 bases between. The CDR3 loop spans 14 amino acids. CDR1 is SGHRS and CDR2 is YFSETQ in the germline V gene. CDR3 bases: TGCGCCAGCCTCGACGGTACGAACACCGGGGAGCTGTTTTTT. It codes for CASLDGTNTGELFF.

This clonotype has ten or more counts. This chain links TRBV5-1 with TRBJ2-7; D possibly corresponds to TRBD1 (6 bases). Trimming took 8 bases from V and 0 from J, leaving 9 bases between them. The CDR3 contains 12 residues. The germline gives CDR1 SGHRS, CDR2 YFSETQ. CDR3: CASRTDSYEQYF. The CDR3 DNA reads as TGCGCCAGTCGGACAGACTCCTACGAGCAGTACTTC.

Written as DNA, the CDR3 is TGTGCCAGCTCACGCCAGGGCAATATTTACGAGCAGTACTTC. Its protein product is CASSRQGNIYEQYF. The chain employs TRBV18 and TRBJ2-7, with a possible D match to TRBD1 (5 bases). The CDR3 is 14 amino acids. The V end lost 4 bases, the J end lost 4 bases, and 14 bases lay between the germline ends. In germline, CDR1 is KGHSH, CDR2 LQKENI. The complete variable domain, with remaining parts taken from reference TRBV18 and TRBJ2-7, reads NAGVMQNPRHLVRRRGQEARLRCSPMKGHSHVYWYRQLPEEGLKFMVYLQKENIIDESGMPKERFSAEFPKEGPSILRIQQVVRGDSAAYFCASSRQGNIYEQYFGPGTRLTVT.

This clonotype was observed at least ten times. The chain employs TRBV11-1 and TRBJ2-7; 8 bases line up with TRBD2. The germline CDR1 and CDR2 sequences are SGHAT and FQDESV (reference sequence). J gave up 1 base and V 5 bases, and 4 bases lay outside the gene matches. This CDR3 contains 14 residues. CDR3 DNA sequence: TGTGCCAGCAGCGAACCGGGGGGGTCCTACGAGCAGTACTTC. Its protein product is CASSEPGGSYEQYF.

Ten or more counts support this clonotype. The chain is built from TRBV20-1 and TRBJ2-2; maybe TRBD2 (5 bases). The CDR3 covers 15 residues. The V end lost 3 bases, the J end lost 8 bases, and 19 bases lay between the germline ends. Germline loops: CDR1 DFQATT, CDR2 SNEGSKA (reference sequence). CDR3 coding DNA: TGCAGTGCTAGTTATAGAGAGGGCTCCTCAGGGGAGCTGTTTTTT. Translation: CSASYREGSSGELFF.

In nucleotides, the CDR3 is TGTGCCAGCACTCCCCACCCCTGGGACAGGCCCAGCAATCAGCCCCAGCATTTT. The encoded protein is CASTPHPWDRPSNQPQHF. The rearrangement joins TRBV28 to TRBJ1-5; 8 bases align to TRBD1. The CDR3 consists of 18 residues. CDR1 MDHEN and CDR2 SYDVKM come from the germline V gene. V shed 7 bases and J 1 base; nucleotides not matched to a gene: 15.

This clonotype was counted at least ten times. The rearrangement uses TRBV5-6 and TRBJ2-5; 12 nucleotides align to TRBD2. The CDR3 covers 15 residues. In germline, CDR1 is SGHDT, CDR2 YYEEEE. Trimming took 4 bases from V and 2 from J; bases not matched to a gene: 3. Here the CDR3 DNA reads TGTGCCAGCAGCGTAACTAGCGGGGGGCAAGAGACCCAGTACTTC. It is translated as CASSVTSGGQETQYF. Drawing the rest from reference TRBV5-6 and TRBJ2-5, the complete variable domain is DAGVTQSPTHLIKTRGQQVTLRCSPKSGHDTVSWYQQALGQGPQFIFQYYEEEERQRGNFPDRFSGHQFPNYSSELNVNALLLGDSALYLCASSVTSGGQETQYFGPGTRLLVL.

This clonotype was seen at least ten times. The gene calls are TRBV7-9 and TRBJ2-2, with no clear D. V gave up 4 bases and J gave up 1 base, with 4 bases separating them. The CDR3 runs to 13 residues. In germline, CDR1 is SEHNR, CDR2 FQNEAQ (reference sequence). CDR3 nucleotide sequence: TGTGCCAGCAGCTACAGGAACACCGGGGAGCTGTTTTTT. Translation gives CASSYRNTGELFF. Supplemented by reference TRBV7-9 and TRBJ2-2, the full variable domain reads DTGVSQNPRHKITKRGQNVTFRCDPISEHNRLYWYRQTLGQGPEFLTYFQNEAQLEKSRLLSDRFSAERPKGSFSTLEIQRTEQGDSAMYLCASSYRNTGELFFGEGSRLTVL.

By its share, this clonotype is medium-sized. V and J are TRBV5-1 and TRBJ1-2; weak D call: TRBD1 (6 bases). The CDR3 has 14 residues. CDR1 is SGHRS and CDR2 is YFSETQ in the germline V gene. Trimming took 2 bases from V and 7 from J, leaving 15 bases between them. CDR3 sequence: CASSLLTGLVGYTF. The CDR3 DNA sequence: TGCGCCAGCAGCTTATTAACAGGGCTTGTTGGCTACACCTTC.